Sequencing of this T cell receptor (beta chain) was carried out in a study of shared clonotypes between healthy human individuals (dated by TCRdb to the early 2020s). Regarding the research as a whole: The cohort comprised a couple of women and three men aged 18 to 49 years. Per donor, three plates each were used for CD4 naive and CD4 memory, two for CD8 naive, and one for CD8 memory. Blood TCR repertoires of 5 or 6 healthy adults were deeply sequenced to estimate repertoire size and the extent of clonotype sharing between individuals. To increase sequencing depth and limit assay-specific biases, TCR repertoire library preparation and sequencing were carried out by different laboratories using diverse techniques. Each donor's leukapheresis produced roughly between roughly 0.94 and 9.5 billion PBMCs.

TCR CDR3 regions were amplified from genomic DNA by multiplex PCR using the deep immunoSEQ assay. Extracted genomic DNA from each cell subset was distributed evenly across all wells of several immunoSEQ 96-well plates, and each plate was treated as a replicate. Each replicate PCR for sorted subsets received roughly 0.2 ug genomic DNA, equal to around 32,000 T cell genomes. Purified libraries were quantified with a Qubit 3.0 fluorometer, sized on a Bioanalyzer 2100, and re-quantified with the KAPA Library Quantification kit. Every immunoSEQ 96-well plate was sequenced on a separate single-read 150-cycle Illumina NextSeq 550 flow cell. The study's processing was this. The immunoSEQ output contained only junctional sequences without quality scores, so filtering could not match that applied to full-length reads. Sequences were annotated with PyIR, a Python wrapper for IgBLAST v1.9, and V/J genes and CDR3 were assigned using IMGT germline references. Reads with weak V/J assignments (E-value above 1e-6), missing CDR3, stop codons, out-of-frame junctions, or ambiguous translated residues were removed. V3J clonotypes were defined by identical inferred V gene, J gene, and CDR3 amino acid sequence. To compute the percentage overlap between repertoires, the number of shared unique clonotypes was divided by the size of the smaller repertoire. Richness of each repertoire was evaluated using RTK rarefaction, the Chao1 estimator, and Recon v2.1 estimates of unobserved clonotypes. Generation probabilities were computed with OLGA for all TCRbeta clonotypes obtained by the gDNA method from four donors. Sourced from immuneACCESS, this table was stored by TCRdb with only in-frame sequences that have V and J called. A share of the clones is absent; for the studies checked, an unresolved V gene accounts for under half, and the remainder has no known explanation. That table gives V, J and clone size, and the DNA gave D and trimming. The sample contains some 2.1 million clones, roughly 95% of them found a single time. The leading ten clones occupy around 1.8% of the sample.

Note on this clone: What antigen it recognizes has not been identified. Base quality data are lacking; no much larger clone is found one base away. This specimen includes other DNA sequences encoding the same CDR3.

CD8 naive samples consisted of CD45RO-negative cells that were positively selected for CCR7, yielding a CD45RA+CCR7+ population without TemRA cells. The donors were healthy, HIV-negative adults who had no recently reported acute infections or vaccinations. Only Caucasian adults living in Nashville, Tennessee, USA were represented among the donors. Blood was collected by leukapheresis, and PBMCs were isolated by Ficoll-Histopaque density gradient centrifugation and then cryopreserved in liquid nitrogen vapor phase. Analytical flow cytometry was used to check the purity and quantity of every magnetically sorted T cell population. Genomic DNA was isolated from every sorted fraction and measured by UV absorbance on a Nanodrop 2000c. Beyond this particular receptor, the publication reports: Higher generation probabilities were observed for clonotypes shared by all four sorted-subset donors than for non-shared clonotypes. Even with the large sequencing depth, rarefaction of the sorted-subset datasets indicated that sequencing was incomplete. Around 5.4% of naive CD4, roughly 3.5% of naive CD8, about 2.1% of memory CD4, and 0.35% to 0.5% of memory CD8 clonotypes were shared across a few donors. Naive subsets generally had larger estimated clonotype richness than memory subsets. Sampling was restricted to blood, and TCR repertoires in tissues likely differ from the TCR repertoires found in blood. Because the study included only a small number of donors, the genetic and exposure-history diversity represented was limited. Based on pairwise subsampling, the degree of clonotype sharing among donors was expected to be affected by sequencing depth.

Sequencing was performed on naive CD8+ T cells from PBMCs. The sample's cell subset or site label is to be understood as: CD45RA+CCR7+. This receptor was obtained from a man aged 18 to 29 in good health. Some clones in this sample may be carry-over from other donors' samples.

The nucleotide sequence reads as follows: TGTGCCAGCAGCTCGACTAGCGGCCAAGAGACCCAGTACTTC. The resulting protein is CASSSTSGQETQYF. The chain is assembled from TRBV7-9 and TRBJ2-5, with 9 bases aligning to TRBD2. The CDR3 holds 14 amino acids from the cysteine to the phenylalanine. The DNA shown is the 42-base CDR3, in frame from base 1. CDR1 and CDR2 are drawn from the germline V gene (reference sequence): SEHNR, FQNEAQ. Germline trimming amounts to 4 bases on V and 1 base on J, with 1 as the count of junction bases outside the gene matches.